These 15 T cell receptor beta chains were sequenced from one sample in a study of tumor-infiltrating lymphocytes in primary liver carcinoma. The approximately 17-32 mg bulk tissue piece was not sorted before simultaneous RNA and DNA extraction. With a constant-region primer, TCR beta cDNA was made from approximately 500 ng of total RNA. Nested multiplex PCR, run for three rounds with slightly modified ARM-PCR, yielded TCR beta libraries. Rounds one and two of PCR, each of roughly 10 cycles, were primed with TRBV1-TRBV30 forward primers and a C-beta reverse primer. TCRdb re-analysed the multiplex PCR reads in MiXCR, keeping a single row per CDR3 protein. The table has 40,000 or so distinct CDR3 sequences, more than 70% seen once; the top ten hold under 45%. Sample: tumor-adjacent normal liver tissue. The source of these receptors is a man between 40 and 49 years old with primary liver carcinoma and hepatitis B virus infection.

The chain employs TRBV13 and TRBJ2-7, with D possibly called TRBD1 or TRBD2 (6 bases each). This CDR3 has 15 residues. The germline V gene encodes CDR1 PRHDT and CDR2 FYEKMQ (reference sequence). The DNA for the CDR3 is TGTGACAGGAGCTTAGGGGGTGAGGGGGGCGGCGAGCAGTACTTC. Translated: CDRSLGGEGGGEQYF. Based on the CDR3 plus reference TRBV13 and TRBJ2-7, the full variable domain is AAGVIQSPRHLIKEKRETATLKCYPIPRHDTVYWYQQGPGQDPQFLISFYEKMQSDKGSIPDRFSAQQFSDYHSELNMSSLELGDSALYFCDRSLGGEGGGEQYFGPGTRLTVT.

This clonotype has just a few counts. It may be a read error: a sequence one base away is much more abundant. Lacking the conserved final phenylalanine or tryptophan, this CDR3 likely reflects a read error. The V and J genes are TRBV28 and TRBJ1-1; no definite D call. From germline, CDR1 is MDHEN and CDR2 SYDVKM. This CDR3 has 9 residues. V was shortened by 8 bases and J by 6 bases, with 4 bases between the two germline ends. The CDR3 sequence: CASGPEAFS. The CDR3 region has the DNA TGTGCCAGCGGGCCTGAAGCTTTCTCT.

Note on this clonotype: The junction and the germline gene differ at one end; a read error may be behind it. The chain employs TRBV12-3 or TRBV12-4 and TRBJ2-1; no clear D. The CDR3 runs to 11 residues. The CDR3 is CVSSVEVEQFF. The CDR3 bases are TGTGTCAGCAGTGTCGAAGTTGAGCAGTTCTTC.

This clonotype showed up many times. V and J are TRBV28 and TRBJ2-7; 7 nucleotides line up with TRBD2. Germline V lookup: CDR1 MDHEN, CDR2 SYDVKM. V lost 5 bases and J lost 1; bases outside the gene matches: 8. This CDR3 comprises 15 residues. CDR3 in amino acids: CASSDSGPKSYEQYF. In DNA, the CDR3 is TGTGCCAGCAGTGATAGCGGGCCTAAATCCTACGAGCAGTACTTC.

This clonotype was observed many times. The chain combines TRBV7-2 with TRBJ2-1, with D uncertain. This CDR3 is 17 amino acids long. The germline V gene encodes CDR1 SGHTA and CDR2 FQGNSA. V gave up 0 bases and J gave up 0 bases, with 12 bases separating them. This CDR3 reads CASSLALGGSSYNEQFF. CDR3 sequence (DNA): TGTGCCAGCAGCTTAGCGCTGGGCGGTAGCTCCTACAATGAGCAGTTCTTC.

This clonotype has ten or more counts. V gene TRBV20-1 combines with J gene TRBJ1-5, with 8 bases lining up with TRBD1. Trimming at V came to 3 bases and at J to 6 bases, leaving 7 bases not matched to a gene. This CDR3 is built from 14 residues. Germline CDR1 DFQATT, CDR2 SNEGSKA (reference sequence). DNA for the CDR3: TGCAGTGCTAGTGAGGGACAGGCGAGTCAGCCCCAGCATTTT. It codes for CSASEGQASQPQHF.

This clonotype was observed a single time. V is TRBV7-3 and J is TRBJ2-1; 11 positions agree with TRBD2. V gave up 3 bases and J gave up 10 bases; unmatched junction bases: 17. This CDR3 spans 18 amino acids. Germline CDR1 reads SGHTA; CDR2 reads FQGTGA. The CDR3 bases are TGTGCCAGCAGCTTCAGCCCTCTCGGAGGACTAGCGGGCAAAGAGCAGTTCTTC. It is translated as CASSFSPLGGLAGKEQFF.

The chain couples TRBV5-1 to TRBJ1-1, with unresolved D. CDR1 is SGHRS and CDR2 is YFSETQ in the germline V gene. The CDR3 totals 14 residues. The ends were cut back, 5 bases at V and 3 bases at J, with 14 bases in the middle. CDR3 sequence: CASSLLQTYTEAFF. The CDR3 nucleotides are TGCGCCAGCAGTTTGTTACAAACGTACACTGAAGCTTTCTTT.

This sequence joins TRBV11-3 and TRBJ1-5, with D perhaps matching TRBD1 (5 bases). Germline CDR1 reads SGHNT; CDR2 reads YENEEA. The CDR3 has 15 amino acids. V was cut by 6 bases and J by 6 bases, with 18 bases left in between. Here the CDR3 DNA reads TGTGCCAGCAGTATAGATCTGGGGGTGACTCAGCCCCAGCATTTT. It yields the protein CASSIDLGVTQPQHF.

As concerns this clonotype: The germline gene is not matched at one end of the junction; a read error may be the cause. V gene TRBV7-8 combines with J gene TRBJ2-5; D might be TRBD2 (6 bases). The CDR3 totals 15 residues. The germline V gene encodes CDR1 SGHVS and CDR2 FQNEAQ. CDR3 in amino acids: CASSLSVGRRETRYF. The DNA for the CDR3 is TGTGCCAGCAGCTTATCCGTCGGGAGAAGAGAGACCCGGTACTTC.

A remark on this clonotype: The junction departs from the called germline gene at one end, perhaps through a read error. V is TRBV14 and J is TRBJ2-1, with TRBD2 matching 7 bases. The length of the CDR3 is 14 residues. CDR1 and CDR2 (germline): SGHDN, FVKESK. The CDR3 sequence: CASSLTSAWYEQFF. The CDR3 nucleotides read TGTGCCAGCAGCCTAACTAGCGCGTGGTATGAGCAGTTTTTC.

The chain combines TRBV28 with TRBJ2-7; D not resolved. The germline CDR1 and CDR2 sequences are MDHEN and SYDVKM. This CDR3 spans 11 amino acids. The CDR3 DNA sequence: TGTGTCTGCAGCAGCTCCTACGAGCAGTACTTC. Translation: CVCSSSYEQYF. Full variable domain (remainder filled in from reference TRBV28 and TRBJ2-7): DVKVTQSSRYLVKRTGEKVFLECVQDMDHENMFWYRQDPGLGLRLIYFSYDVKMKEKGDIPEGYSVSREKKERFSLILESASTNQTSMYLCVCSSSYEQYFGPGTRLTVT.

To note about this clonotype: Because the CDR3 is missing its conserved closing phenylalanine or tryptophan, this is likely a read error. This chain uses TRBV14 with TRBJ2-7; 7 nucleotides agree with TRBD1. The CDR3 sequence is 13 residues long. Germline CDR1 SGHDN, CDR2 FVKESK. V shed 4 bases, J shed 4 bases, and the junction held 4 bases outside the gene matches. The CDR3 loop reads CASSRTGTYEQYL. Written as DNA, the CDR3 is TGTGCCAGCAGCCGGACAGGAACTTACGAGCAGTACTTA.

There are a few counts of this clonotype. The rearrangement links TRBV20-1 to TRBJ2-1, with 8 bases that match TRBD1. The CDR3 is made up of 16 amino acids. Trimming at V came to 1 base and at J to 0 bases, leaving 5 bases not matched to a gene. Germline V gene sequence: CDR1 DFQATT, CDR2 SNEGSKA (reference sequence). This chain's CDR3 is CSARVQGGSSYNEQFF. In DNA form, the CDR3 reads TGCAGTGCTAGAGTACAGGGGGGCTCCTCCTACAATGAGCAGTTCTTC.

A few counts support this clonotype. This may come from a read error, since a much larger clone is one base off. The chain carries TRBV28 and TRBJ2-5; D not certain. The CDR3 extends over 13 amino acids. Germline values: CDR1 MDHEN, CDR2 SYDVKM. Trimming took 7 bases from V and 5 from J, leaving 14 bases between them. The CDR3 protein is CASIRSVVETQYF. CDR3 in DNA: TGTGCCAGCATACGGTCAGTGGTGGAGACCCAGTACTTC.